The text below deals with one TCR beta chain. The entry originates in a study of human T cells and chemical hapten exposure. Time point described: healthy volunteer bleed at 2 weeks. Unfractionated whole blood yielded total RNA. Separate cDNA molecules received unique molecular identifiers, which the library attached to them. Source study methods: With a range of about 23,224 to 750,000, the median per sample was 95,638 TCRs. Via MiXCR, TCRdb re-called the RACE reads, giving one row per CDR3 protein. The V and J calls here are based on TCRdb, not the publication. The sample includes roughly 100,000 distinct CDR3 sequences, about 8.6% of them seen just once. Looked up from germline, CDR1 is SGHTA and CDR2 is FQGTGA. The CDR3 has 14 residues. V lost 2 bases to trimming and J lost 4 bases, with 10 bases between them.

This sequence originates from a female donor in good health. Some clones in this sample may be carry-over from other donors' samples. Material for sequencing was whole blood. This chain uses TRBV7-3 with TRBJ2-3; weak D call: TRBD2 (6 bases). In DNA, the CDR3 is TGTGCCAGCAGCTTAGGAGGGGCGGCAGATACGCAGTATTTT. It yields the protein CASSLGGAADTQYF.